Ten or more counts support the clone carrying this TCR beta chain. Its antigen remains unidentified. The data originate from a study of T cell repertoires in cytomegalovirus infection. Study context: Selection of CMV epitopes for the study included recently identified HLA-C-restricted and well-studied HLA-B-restricted ones. Shared public TCR beta signatures pointed to both CMV infection and a matching HLA type.

Trimming took 7 bases from V and 0 from J, leaving 15 bases between them. The germline V gene has CDR1 MNHNS and CDR2 SASEGT. This CDR3 spans 15 amino acids. TCRdb re-called the reads through MiXCR, storing one row per CDR3 protein. The sample holds fewer than 1,000,000 distinct CDR3 sequences, approximately 32% seen once. Study-wide results and caveats: Identification of carriers of CMV plus the relevant HLA was performed using cumulative public TCR beta family frequency. Dominating the ex vivo response were HLA-C-restricted CMV-specific TCR beta clonotypes.

This TCR was sampled from a human donor in good health (CMV status not recorded). Some clones in this sample may be carry-over from other donors' samples. Sequencing was performed on cultured CD8+ T cells from PBMCs, taken from culture after CMV antigen stimulation. This sequence joins TRBV6-1 and TRBJ1-2, with D uncertain. CDR3 loop: CASIPSAGSNYGYTF. CDR3 bases: TGTGCCAGCATCCCTTCAGCGGGTTCTAACTATGGCTACACCTTC.